The clone carrying this T cell receptor beta chain was observed a handful of times. Its antigen is still unknown. This entry belongs to a study of beta chain features in type 1 diabetes. For the study at large: Cells sorted and examined across all samples totaled roughly 100,000,000. Whole-study results and caveats: Within each of all four CD4+ subsets, Type 1 diabetes patients had TCRB CDR3s that were moderately but significantly shorter. Researchers reported that naive, central memory and Treg TCRB repertoires appeared more similar in patients than in healthy donors.

As every portion of the isolated RNA was reverse transcribed, the sequencing read expressed TCRB transcripts. Profiled with immunoSEQ multiplex PCR; TCRdb holds only in-frame clones, not every one. The sample shows a few hundred thousand clones, about 26% of them seen only once. CDR1 and CDR2 from the germline V gene are SSHAT and FNYEAQ (reference sequence). The CDR3 has 13 residues. The V end was cut by 5 bases, the J end by 3 bases, with 10 bases between. The chain uses TRBV7-7 and TRBJ1-1; the D gene is possibly TRBD1 (5 bases). Specimen: central memory CD4+ T cells from blood. The clonotype originates from a young man in good health. CDR3: CASSPDSYTEAFF. As DNA, the CDR3 is TGTGCCAGCAGCCCCGACAGCTACACTGAAGCTTTCTTT.